This T cell receptor beta chain is drawn from a study of cytotoxic CD8 clonotypes in ibrutinib-treated CLL. Target depth was 1 in 200,000 to 1 in 1 million T cells, about 10x per clonotype. TCRdb keeps only in-frame clones here, not all; method: immunoSEQ multiplex PCR. This table holds over 200,000 clones, 75% to 80% found once. Cryopreserved PBMCs yielded about 2 micrograms of genomic DNA for TCR beta libraries. Trimming cost V 6 bases and J 2 bases, with 17 bases left between them. The CDR3 length is 16 residues. Germline V CDR1 and CDR2: LNHDA, SQIVND (reference sequence). The chain joins TRBV19 to TRBJ2-1; D is perhaps TRBD1 (6 bases). The receptor comes from a human donor with chronic lymphocytic leukemia. This sample comprised PBMCs, obtained after 12 months of ibrutinib treatment. Written as DNA, the CDR3 is TGTGCCAGTAGAATCACTACAGGGAGCCCCTACAATGAGCAGTTCTTC. It is translated as CASRITTGSPYNEQFF.